The 6 T cell receptor beta chains in this list originate from one sample, sequenced in a study of shared clonotypes between healthy human individuals. The method was immunoSEQ multiplex PCR; TCRdb's version includes in-frame clones alone and lacks a portion of them. The repertoire holds hundreds of thousands of clones, with roughly 79% as singletons. Sequencing was performed on PBMCs. The receptors shown here come from a woman in her thirties or forties in good health. Some clones in this sample may be carry-over from other donors' samples.

The rearrangement uses TRBV6-4 and TRBJ2-3, with 9 bases matching TRBD2. Germline CDR1 reads MRHNA; CDR2 reads SNTAGT. This CDR3 is 15 amino acids long. With 0 bases clipped from V and 5 bases from J, the junction kept 3 bases outside the gene matches. The CDR3 sequence is CASSDSLAGVDTQYF. DNA of the CDR3: TGTGCCAGCAGTGACTCCTTAGCGGGAGTAGATACGCAGTATTTT.

J is TRBJ2-6 and V is TRBV7-2, with D perhaps matching TRBD1 (6 bases). Germline V gene lookup returns CDR1 SGHTA and CDR2 FQGNSA. Trimming pared 5 bases from V and 0 bases from J, leaving 14 bases between. The CDR3 runs 17 residues. CDR3 protein: CASSPRRQVSGANVLTF. The CDR3 region has the DNA TGTGCCAGCAGCCCGCGCCGACAGGTCTCTGGGGCCAACGTCCTGACTTTC. The entire variable domain, with the rest obtained from reference TRBV7-2 and TRBJ2-6, is as follows: GAGVSQSPSNKVTEKGKDVELRCDPISGHTALYWYRQSLGQGLEFLIYFQGNSAPDKSGLPSDRFSAERTGGSVSTLTIQRTQQEDSAVYLCASSPRRQVSGANVLTFGAGSRLTVL.

This clone came up many times. The CDR3 nucleotides are TGTGCCAGCAGCGACCCTCGGACAGGGGGTGAGCAGTTCTTC. Encoded protein: CASSDPRTGGEQFF. The V gene is TRBV9, the J gene TRBJ2-1; TRBD1 matches at 10 bases. Germline loops: CDR1 SGDLS, CDR2 YYNGEE. The CDR3 extends over 14 amino acids. The V and J ends lost 3 bases and 9 bases, in that order; junction bases with no gene match: 6.

This chain links TRBV7-3 with TRBJ2-1; D unresolved. The CDR3 extends over 12 amino acids. Germline V gene data show CDR1 as SGHTA and CDR2 as FQGTGA. V lost 1 base and J lost 9, with 7 bases in between. The CDR3: CASSLIQSEQFF. CDR3 coding DNA: TGTGCCAGCAGCTTAATACAGAGTGAGCAGTTCTTC.

This sequence joins TRBV19 and TRBJ1-5, with no clear D. The CDR3 has 14 amino acids. Trimming pared 1 base from V and 11 bases from J, leaving 15 bases between. CDR1 LNHDA and CDR2 SQIVND come from the germline V gene (reference sequence). CDR3 sequence: CASSIAGGKWSQHF. DNA of the CDR3: TGTGCCAGTAGTATAGCGGGCGGGAAGTGGTCCCAGCATTTT.

V is TRBV6-1 and J is TRBJ1-5, with D uncertain. The CDR3 has 11 residues. V lost 3 bases to trimming and J lost 7 bases, with 4 bases between them. Germline CDR1 and CDR2: MNHNS and SASEGT. The DNA for the CDR3 is TGTGCCAGCAGTGACGAACAGCCCCAGCATTTT. Translation gives CASSDEQPQHF.